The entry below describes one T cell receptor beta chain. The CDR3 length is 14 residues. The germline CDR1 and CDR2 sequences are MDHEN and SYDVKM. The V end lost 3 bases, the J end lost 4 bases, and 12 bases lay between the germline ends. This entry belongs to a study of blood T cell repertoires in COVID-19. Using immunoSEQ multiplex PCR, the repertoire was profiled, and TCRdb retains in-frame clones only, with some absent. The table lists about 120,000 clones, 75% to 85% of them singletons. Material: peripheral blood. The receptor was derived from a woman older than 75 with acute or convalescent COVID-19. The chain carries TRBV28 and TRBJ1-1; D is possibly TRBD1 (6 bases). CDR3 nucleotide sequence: TGTGCCAGCAGTTTGATGGGGGCAGGCACTGAAGCTTTCTTT. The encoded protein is CASSLMGAGTEAFF. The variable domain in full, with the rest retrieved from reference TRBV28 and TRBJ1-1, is DVKVTQSSRYLVKRTGEKVFLECVQDMDHENMFWYRQDPGLGLRLIYFSYDVKMKEKGDIPEGYSVSREKKERFSLILESASTNQTSMYLCASSLMGAGTEAFFGQGTRLTVV.